One sample yielded the 2 T cell receptor delta chains listed below, sequenced in a study of γδ T cells in repeated Plasmodium falciparum infection. Bulk repertoires came from Vgamma9/Vdelta2+ or Vdelta2-negative gammadelta T cells flow-sorted from PBMC. TCRdb fed the multiplex PCR reads to CATT. The sample carries over 45,000 delta-chain clones, about 1.5% recorded once. Material: gamma-delta T cells from blood. The origin of the receptors is a pool of human donors (malaria-infected and uninfected, not separated).

This clone was recorded a few times. TCRdb's protein for this DNA is that of a much larger clone and differs from the translation at residue 7, likely a read error; the protein shown is the DNA translation. The chain employs TRDV1 and TRDJ1; the match to TRDD3 covers 8 bases. The J gene, left out of TCRdb, was set here by checking the DNA against germline. Germline V gene sequence: CDR1 TSWWSYY, CDR2 QGS. The CDR3 spans 20 residues. V lost 1 base, J lost 1 base, and 17 bases stayed unmatched. The CDR3 DNA reads TGTGCTCTTGGGGAACCCGGCCCTCCCAAATACTGGGGGCTCACCGATAAACTCATCTTT. Amino acids: CALGEPGPPKYWGLTDKLIF.

Note on this clone: A read error likely explains why the TCRdb protein, taken from a much larger clone, differs from this DNA's translation at residue 3; the protein shown is translated from the DNA. The chain couples TRDV1 to TRDJ1; 10 bases map to TRDD3. This CDR3 has 20 amino acids. Per the germline V gene, CDR1 is TSWWSYY and CDR2 is QGS. This CDR3 is CAHGENSCGLLLWGIQKLIF. The CDR3 DNA reads as TGTGCTCATGGGGAAAATTCCTGCGGCCTTCTCCTGTGGGGGATACAGAAACTCATCTTT.